The next 3 T cell receptor beta chains were all read from a single sample in a study of blood T cell repertoires in COVID-19. Libraries were prepared by immunoSEQ multiplex PCR; TCRdb keeps only in-frame clonotypes and omits some of them. Here the sample spans nearly 250,000 clones, over 80% being singletons. Sample: PBMCs or T cells enriched from blood (not recorded which). The source is a man aged 50-60 years who had been exposed to COVID-19.

CDR3 DNA: TGTGCCAGCAGCCTGGGAGGGGGGGACCCCTACGAGCAGTACTTC. This translates into CASSLGGGDPYEQYF. This chain connects TRBV5-4 to TRBJ2-7; maybe TRBD2 (7 bases). V was clipped by 4 bases and J by 2 bases, with 16 bases between them. Germline V CDR1 and CDR2: SGHNT, YYREEE (reference sequence). The CDR3 has 15 amino acids.

This clone occurred a few times. The V gene is TRBV5-1, the J gene TRBJ1-5; 12 bases agree with TRBD1. The CDR3 has 16 amino acids. V trimming: 4 bases; J trimming: 3 bases; junction bases outside the gene matches: 5. Germline CDR1 is SGHRS and CDR2 is YFSETQ. The CDR3 nucleotides read TGCGCCAGCAGCCCGGGGACAGGGGGCGCCAATCAGCCCCAGCATTTT. Amino acids: CASSPGTGGANQPQHF.

The chain employs TRBV18 and TRBJ2-1, with 7 nucleotides matching TRBD2. The junction had 4 bases not matched to a gene; V was cut back by 4 bases and J by 7 bases. Looked up from germline, CDR1 is KGHSH and CDR2 is LQKENI. The CDR3 consists of 13 residues. In DNA form, the CDR3 reads TGTGCCAGCTCACAACTACTAGCGAATGAGCAGTTCTTC. This codes for CASSQLLANEQFF.